This TCR beta chain was obtained from a study of blood T cell repertoires in COVID-19. Study information: PBMCs, B-cell-depleted T cells, or T cells provided the cDNA or gDNA that made up the material.

Germline V gene lookup returns CDR1 LNHDA and CDR2 SQIVND (reference sequence). The CDR3 spans 15 residues. V shed 8 bases and J 8 bases; nucleotides not matched to a gene: 12. The assay was immunoSEQ multiplex PCR, and TCRdb's table has in-frame clones only and misses some. Of 110,000 or so clones in the sample, nearly 90% were seen once. The sample comprised peripheral blood. The J gene is TRBJ1-6, the V gene TRBV19; 7 positions match TRBD1. The clonotype comes from a woman aged 70-85 years who had recovered from COVID-19. The CDR3 is CASALRQGSHSPLHF. CDR3 sequence (DNA): TGTGCCAGTGCGTTGAGACAGGGTTCCCATTCACCCCTCCACTTT.